The present TCR beta chain was sequenced within a study of response to subunit inactivated influenza vaccine. The study, taken as a whole, reports: Researchers suggested that each seasonal influenza vaccination recruits few new T cells.

V shed 4 bases and J shed 2 bases, with 26 bases lying between them. The CDR3 sequence is 19 residues long. CDR1 and CDR2 from the germline V gene are SGHDT and YYEEEE. Each CDR3 protein gets one entry after TCRdb re-called the RT-PCR reads with MiXCR. The repertoire has fewer than 600,000 distinct CDR3 sequences, around 7.7% of them found once; the top ten carry under 15%. In this sample, this clonotype turned up a few times. As yet, its antigen is unknown. The V and J genes are TRBV5-6 and TRBJ2-3; D possibly corresponds to TRBD2 (5 bases). This TCR was sampled from a man between 50 and 75 years old who received an inactivated influenza vaccine. This material consisted of PBMCs from blood, taken 23 to 25 months after vaccination. This CDR3 is CASSRGLILYYIDTDTQYF. The CDR3 nucleotides read TGTGCCAGCAGCCGAGGGCTCATTTTATATTATATTGACACAGATACGCAGTATTTT.